The T cell receptor beta chain under discussion was sequenced for a study of blood T cells in healthy people across ages (dated by TCRdb to about 2015). About the study as a whole: In model experiments, roughly one uniquely barcoded TCR beta cDNA molecule per two T cells was captured by template switching. The study analyzed two additional independent replicas of 1 million unique cDNA reads from the same blood draw for two donors, one aged 18 to 30 and one aged 80 or older. To track age-related changes in TCR beta repertoire diversity, the study relied on deep sequencing normalized with unique cDNA molecular identifiers. To avoid experimental bias, donors of different ages were spread randomly across the sequencing lanes. The donors were divided into four age groups: young (average approximately 17 years), middle-aged (around 37), aged (62) and long-lived (roughly 86). General findings and caveats noted by the study authors: The CMV infection status of donors was not known, potentially confounding age-related changes in expanded clonotypes. Since profiling was done on bulk unsorted PBMCs, naive and antigen-experienced compartments could not be conclusively compared. The percentage of naive T cells measured by flow cytometry correlated strongly with observed TCR beta diversity. Compared with the aged group, the long-lived group had more naive CD4+ T cells, fewer expanded clones and increased TCR diversity, suggesting age selection. Estimates of total diversity from one million sequenced T cells were regarded as lower bounds and underestimates. As age increased, observed TCR beta diversity per million T cells dropped in a roughly linear way, and a significant reduction was already evident by age around 41.

Sequences MNHEY (CDR1) and SVGEGT (CDR2) are obtained from the germline V gene. V gives up 11 bases and J gives up 0 bases, and the segment between their germline ends measures 8 bases. From cysteine to phenylalanine, the CDR3 is 13 amino acids long. The entry retains the CDR3 DNA only, 39 bases that are in frame from base 1. Preparation of the library involved 5' RACE. The listed sequencing device is Illumina HiSeq 2500. A second 7 to 11 cycle PCR used a sample-barcoded 5' primer and a J-beta primer mix. A template-switch 5' adaptor carrying 12 random nucleotides introduced a unique molecular identifier onto each TCR beta cDNA molecule. Each sample yielded at least 2.5 million CDR3-containing paired-end reads. The Mint cDNA synthesis kit, primed by a TRBC-specific oligonucleotide, was used to synthesize first-strand cDNA from all RNA. Following uracil-DNA glycosylase treatment, all cDNA underwent a first 18-cycle PCR with the universal primers M1SS and BC2_uni_R. The paper's processing steps were these. For normalization, 1 million high-quality reads were randomly selected from each sample, with every read carrying a distinct molecular identifier. Instead of being binned into consensus sequences, reads with shared molecular identifiers were discarded. MiTCR, set to a Q25 quality threshold and the strictest error-elimination algorithm, was used for CDR3 identification, clonotype clustering and error correction. A nonparametric unseen species model with Euler transformation was used to estimate a lower bound on total TCR beta diversity. TCRdb trimmed public reads at Q25 via fastp, called clones via MiXCR and kept in-frame beta chains. Each entry is one CDR3 protein sequence, shown with its most common DNA and genes. TCRdb, not the authors, supplied the V and J calls. Across this sample there are hundreds of thousands of distinct CDR3 sequences, with around 43% seen only once. Around 32% of the sample is taken by the ten largest.

Systemically healthy Caucasian individuals from Russia, 35 to 50 in total and aged 6 to 90 years, were included as donors. Each donor gave ten milliliters of peripheral blood, drawn into EDTA-treated Vacutainer tubes. Ficoll-Paque density-gradient centrifugation was used to isolate PBMCs, with at least 6.5 million per sample. Total RNA was extracted from PBMCs with Trizol reagent, with at least 5 micrograms obtained per sample. For every donor, flow cytometry on a PBMC aliquot measured the percentage of naive CD45RAhigh/CD27high T cells. In the case of this clonotype: Its antigen target is currently unknown. No base qualities exist here, and no much larger clone lies one base off it.

The origin of this receptor is an elderly man in good health. The sequencing sample was made of blood. Here the chain combines TRBV6-2 or TRBV6-3 and TRBJ2-6; a tentative D match to TRBD1 spans 6 bases. This receptor carries the CDR3 CAGGRSGANVLTF. The nucleotide sequence is given as TGTGCCGGGGGCCGCTCTGGGGCCAACGTCCTGACTTTC.